The sequence of this TCR beta chain was determined in a study of T cells expressing NK-cell markers. Findings of the study overall: These same clonotypes (in several donors) also led the CD3+CD56-NKG2C+ fraction. The study found dominant NKG2C+ clonotypes at roughly 1.0-8% of CD8+ T cells in roughly six donors. Whether the expanded NKG2C+ T cell clones recognized HCMV remained unclear.

Germline V gives CDR1 SGHRS, CDR2 YFSETQ. This CDR3 contains 15 residues. Beta-chain TCR cDNA was generated via 5'RACE template switching with UMIs. TCRdb re-called the 5' RACE reads and catalogs CDR3 proteins one per entry, DNA excluded. The table lists roughly 390,000 distinct CDR3 sequences. Points on this clonotype: Its antigen is still unknown.

The gene calls are TRBV5-1 and TRBJ2-2; TCRdb's D gene call, TRBD1, goes unchecked for lack of DNA. The sequence was collected from a man aged 18 to 69 in good health. The specimen sequenced was blood T cells: a sorted CD56 or NKG2C T cell subset, CD4+ or CD8+ T cells, or bulk PBMC T cells (not recorded which). CDR3 in amino acids: CASSHYDRETGELFF.